The entry below describes one TCR beta chain. What it binds is unknown. The naive CD8 fraction comprised CD45RO-negative cells positively selected for CCR7 and excluded terminally differentiated effector memory CD45RA+ cells. Donors included only healthy HIV-negative adults lacking recent acute infections or vaccinations. Deep was the level used in running the assay. Sequencing used immunoSEQ multiplex PCR; TCRdb keeps in-frame clones, though not all of them. The repertoire holds roughly 2,000,000 clones, with 80% to 95% as singletons. Per the germline V gene, CDR1 is SGHVS and CDR2 is FQNEAQ. The ends lost 4 bases at V and 6 bases at J; junction bases unmatched: 4. This CDR3 is built from 14 residues. The sample originates from a study of shared clonotypes between healthy human individuals. General observations from the study: The study found about 5% of naive CD4 clonotypes shared across several donors.

The TCR comes from a man aged 18 to 30 in good health. Some clones in this sample may be carry-over from other donors' samples. The sequencing sample was made of naive CD8+ T cells from PBMCs. The chain couples TRBV7-8 to TRBJ1-1, with TRBD1 matching over 11 bases. The CDR3 sequence: CASSWTGGAPEAFF. DNA of the CDR3: TGTGCCAGCAGCTGGACAGGGGGCGCGCCTGAAGCTTTCTTT.